This T cell receptor (beta chain) was retrieved from a study of blood T cells in healthy people across ages. Combining a sample-barcoded 5' primer with a J-beta primer mix, a second PCR ran for roughly 6 to 12 cycles. TCRdb redid the calling of the 5' RACE reads with MiXCR, one entry per CDR3 protein. This table holds 1,300,000 or so distinct CDR3 sequences, roughly 60% found once. CDR3 size: 15 residues. V dropped 1 base and J dropped 5 bases, with 15 bases sitting between them. CDR1 is ENHRY, CDR2 SYGVKD, per germline. The TCR was taken from a man aged 18 to 30 in good health. The sample comprised blood. The rearrangement joins TRBV10-3 to TRBJ2-7, with D perhaps TRBD1 (5 bases). CDR3 DNA sequence: TGTGCCATCAGTGAGTACGATGGGGCGATGGACGAGCAGTACTTC. Amino acid sequence: CAISEYDGAMDEQYF.